A selection of T cell receptor beta chains follows, all from one sample in a study of immune characterization of retroperitoneal liposarcoma. TCRdb ran MiXCR on the PCR reads and lists one entry per CDR3 protein. The sample lists several thousand distinct CDR3 sequences; about 40% were seen once. The material sequenced was tumor tissue. The source of these receptors is a male donor with retroperitoneal liposarcoma. The CDR3 runs from the conserved cysteine through the conserved F or W. The order of the fields is D gene, clone size, J gene, V gene, CDR3 DNA, CDR3 protein. D genes are given only for firm matches. A row's size may be missing; if present it is once, few, many or a size class.

D: TRBD2; size: few; J: TRBJ2-7; V: TRBV12-3/TRBV12-4; DNA: TGTGCCAGCAGTTTTGGTAGCGGGGGGGACGAGCAGTACTTC; CDR3: CASSFGSGGDEQYF
D: TRBD1; size: -; J: TRBJ2-7; V: TRBV6-1; DNA: TGTGCCAGCAGTTTGACAGGGGGCGACTACGAGCAGTACTTC; CDR3: CASSLTGGDYEQYF
D: -; size: large; J: TRBJ2-5; V: TRBV7-2; DNA: TGTGCCAGCACCACTTCGCGGGACTCCCAAGAGACCCAGTACTTC; CDR3: CASTTSRDSQETQYF
D: TRBD1; size: -; J: TRBJ2-1; V: TRBV6-6; DNA: TGTGCCAGCAGGGACAGGGGTGGGGAGACCCAGTTCTTC; CDR3: CASRDRGGETQFF
D: -; size: medium-sized; J: TRBJ2-7; V: TRBV10-2; DNA: TGCGCCAGCAGTGATCCAGGGCGGGGGCAACAGTACTTC; CDR3: CASSDPGRGQQYF
D: -; size: -; J: TRBJ2-1; V: TRBV6-6; DNA: TGTGCCAGCAGTTACTCGCCCGGCTACGAGCAGTTCTTC; CDR3: CASSYSPGYEQFF
D: -; size: -; J: TRBJ2-5; V: TRBV7-2; DNA: TGTGCCAGCAGCGTTTTACAAGAGACCCAGTACTTC; CDR3: CASSVLQETQYF
D: -; size: few; J: TRBJ2-7; V: TRBV6-1; DNA: TGTGCCAGCAGTGAAAGGGGAACCGGGGCCTACGAGCAGTACTTC; CDR3: CASSERGTGAYEQYF
D: TRBD2; size: -; J: TRBJ2-1; V: TRBV11-2; DNA: TGTGCCAGCAGTTGGACTAGCGCGAGCTCCTACGAGCAGTTCTTC; CDR3: CASSWTSASSYEQFF
D: TRBD2; size: -; J: TRBJ2-1; V: TRBV27; DNA: TGTGCCAGCAGTACGGGACTAGCCAGATCAGGACGCTACAATGAGCAGTTCTTC; CDR3: CASSTGLARSGRYNEQFF
D: -; size: -; J: TRBJ2-4; V: TRBV7-2; DNA: TGTGCCAGCAGCGCGATTCTGGGAGCCAAAAACATTCAGTACTTC; CDR3: CASSAILGAKNIQYF
D: TRBD2; size: few; J: TRBJ2-7; V: TRBV12-3/TRBV12-4; DNA: TGTGCCAGCAGTTACGGGACTAGCGGGAGTGGTGAGCAGTACTTC; CDR3: CASSYGTSGSGEQYF
D: TRBD1; size: medium-sized; J: TRBJ2-1; V: TRBV12-3/TRBV12-4; DNA: TGTGCCAGCACCCCTTCGACAGGGATTTACGAGCAGTTCTTC; CDR3: CASTPSTGIYEQFF
D: -; size: -; J: TRBJ2-7; V: TRBV6-6; DNA: TGTGCCAGCAGTTACTCGGACAGCTACGAGCAGTACTTC; CDR3: CASSYSDSYEQYF
D: TRBD2; size: -; J: TRBJ2-1; V: TRBV6-2/TRBV6-3; DNA: TGTGCCAGCATCCCGGGACTAGCGGGAGCTGCTGAGCAGTTCTTC; CDR3: CASIPGLAGAAEQFF
D: -; size: -; J: TRBJ2-7; V: TRBV12-3/TRBV12-4; DNA: TGTGCCAGCGGCTATACAGGGCTCGAGCAGTACTTC; CDR3: CASGYTGLEQYF
D: TRBD1; size: -; J: TRBJ2-5; V: TRBV12-3/TRBV12-4; DNA: TGTGCCAGCAGTTTTCGACAGGGGGCAGGGCAAGAGACCCAGTACTTC; CDR3: CASSFRQGAGQETQYF
D: TRBD1; size: medium-sized; J: TRBJ2-5; V: TRBV7-7; DNA: TGTGCTAGCAGCCAAAGATACATGGGACAGGGGGAGACCCAGTACTTC; CDR3: CASSQRYMGQGETQYF
D: -; size: few; J: TRBJ2-1; V: TRBV28; DNA: TGTGCCAGCAGTTCCAGAAGATACGAGCAGTTCTTC; CDR3: CASSSRRYEQFF
D: -; size: few; J: TRBJ2-7; V: TRBV11-2; DNA: TGTGCCAGCAGACCCACTGGACAGCCGGCCTACGAGCAGTACTTC; CDR3: CASRPTGQPAYEQYF
D: TRBD1; size: -; J: TRBJ2-6; V: TRBV12-3/TRBV12-4; DNA: TGTGCCAGCAGGGGACAGGGGAGGGGGGCCAACGTCCTGACTTTC; CDR3: CASRGQGRGANVLTF
D: -; size: few; J: TRBJ2-1; V: TRBV6-1; DNA: TGTGCCAGCAGTGAGACGTCCCCTTTGGGTCTCGAGCAGTTCTTC; CDR3: CASSETSPLGLEQFF
D: -; size: few; J: TRBJ2-5; V: TRBV7-3; DNA: TGTGCCAGCAGCGGCGGACGACAAGAGACCCAGTACTTC; CDR3: CASSGGRQETQYF
D: -; size: -; J: TRBJ2-5; V: TRBV27; DNA: TGTGCCAGCAGTCCCCGAACGACTTCGCAACAAGAGACCCAGTACTTC; CDR3: CASSPRTTSQQETQYF
D: -; size: medium-sized; J: TRBJ2-1; V: TRBV7-2; DNA: TGTGCCAGCAGCCGTAGGGGGAGGATCGAAGAGACCCAGTTCTTC; CDR3: CASSRRGRIEETQFF